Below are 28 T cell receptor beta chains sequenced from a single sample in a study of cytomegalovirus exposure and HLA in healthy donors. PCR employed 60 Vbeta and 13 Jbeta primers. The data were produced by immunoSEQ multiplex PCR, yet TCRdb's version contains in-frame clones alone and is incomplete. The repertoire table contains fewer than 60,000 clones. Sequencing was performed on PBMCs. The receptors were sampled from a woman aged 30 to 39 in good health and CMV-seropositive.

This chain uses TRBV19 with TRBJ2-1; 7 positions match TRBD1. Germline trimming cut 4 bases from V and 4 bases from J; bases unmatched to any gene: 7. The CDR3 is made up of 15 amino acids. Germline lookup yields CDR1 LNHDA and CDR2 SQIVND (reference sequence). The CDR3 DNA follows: TGTGCCAGTAGTAGGGGGACAGTGGGTTACAATGAGCAGTTCTTC. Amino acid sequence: CASSRGTVGYNEQFF.

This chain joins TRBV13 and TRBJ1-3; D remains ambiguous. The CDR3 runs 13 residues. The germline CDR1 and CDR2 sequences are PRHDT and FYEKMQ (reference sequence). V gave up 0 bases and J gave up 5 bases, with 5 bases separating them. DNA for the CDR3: TGTGCCAGCAGCTTAGGGGAGCGAAACACCATATATTTT. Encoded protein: CASSLGERNTIYF.

In nucleotides, the CDR3 is TGTGCCAGCAGTCTGGGACAGGGTAGCACTGAAGCTTTCTTT. Translation: CASSLGQGSTEAFF. V and J are TRBV6-5 and TRBJ1-1; 9 bases agree with TRBD1. The CDR3 covers 14 residues. J lost 4 bases, V lost 5 bases, and 5 bases had no gene match. Germline-derived CDR1 and CDR2 are MNHEY and SVGAGI.

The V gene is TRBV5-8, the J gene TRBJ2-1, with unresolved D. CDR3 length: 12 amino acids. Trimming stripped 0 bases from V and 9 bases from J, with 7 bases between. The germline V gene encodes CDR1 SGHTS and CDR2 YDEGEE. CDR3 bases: TGTGCCAGCAGCTTGGCCCCGGGTGAGCAGTTCTTC. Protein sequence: CASSLAPGEQFF.

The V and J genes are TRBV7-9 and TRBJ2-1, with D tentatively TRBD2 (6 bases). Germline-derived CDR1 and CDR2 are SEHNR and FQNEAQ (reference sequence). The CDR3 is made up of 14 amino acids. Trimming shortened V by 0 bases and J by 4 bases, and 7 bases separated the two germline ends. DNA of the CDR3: TGTGCCAGCAGCTTAGCGGGGGGTTACAATGAGCAGTTCTTC. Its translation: CASSLAGGYNEQFF.

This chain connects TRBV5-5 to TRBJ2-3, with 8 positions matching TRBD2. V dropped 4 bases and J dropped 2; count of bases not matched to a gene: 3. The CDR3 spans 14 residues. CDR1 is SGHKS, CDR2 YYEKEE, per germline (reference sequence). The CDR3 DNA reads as TGTGCCAGCAGCCCCGGGGGGGACACAGATACGCAGTATTTT. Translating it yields CASSPGGDTDTQYF.

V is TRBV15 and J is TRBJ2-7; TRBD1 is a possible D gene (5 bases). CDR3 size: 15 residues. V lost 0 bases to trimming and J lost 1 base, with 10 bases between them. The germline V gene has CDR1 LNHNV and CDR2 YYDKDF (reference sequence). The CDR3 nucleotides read TGTGCCACCAGCAGAGATACAAGGGGATCCTACGAGCAGTACTTC. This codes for CATSRDTRGSYEQYF.

The CDR3: CASRTDGNEKLFF. In nucleotides, the CDR3 is TGCGCCAGCAGGACAGATGGAAATGAAAAACTGTTTTTT. This chain connects TRBV5-1 to TRBJ1-4, with a tentative D call TRBD1 (5 bases). Trimming took off 5 bases at V and 5 bases at J, with 10 bases between the two ends. Per germline, CDR1 SGHRS and CDR2 YFSETQ. The CDR3 runs to 13 residues.

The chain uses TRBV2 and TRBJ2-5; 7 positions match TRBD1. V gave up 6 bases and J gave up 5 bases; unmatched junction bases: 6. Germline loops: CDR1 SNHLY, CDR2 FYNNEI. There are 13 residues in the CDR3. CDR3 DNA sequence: TGTGCCAGCAGCGACAGGGCCAGGGAGACCCAGTACTTC. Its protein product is CASSDRARETQYF. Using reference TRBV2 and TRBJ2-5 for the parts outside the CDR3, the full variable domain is EPEVTQTPSHQVTQMGQEVILRCVPISNHLYFYWYRQILGQKVEFLVSFYNNEISEKSEIFDDQFSVERPDGSNFTLKIRSTKLEDSAMYFCASSDRARETQYFGPGTRLLVL.

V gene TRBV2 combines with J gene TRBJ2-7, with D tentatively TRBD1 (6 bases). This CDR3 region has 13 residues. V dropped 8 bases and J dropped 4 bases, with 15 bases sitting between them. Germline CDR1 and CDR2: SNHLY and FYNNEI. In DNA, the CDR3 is TGTGCCAGCGAGGGGGACGGAACGTACGAGCAGTACTTC. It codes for CASEGDGTYEQYF.

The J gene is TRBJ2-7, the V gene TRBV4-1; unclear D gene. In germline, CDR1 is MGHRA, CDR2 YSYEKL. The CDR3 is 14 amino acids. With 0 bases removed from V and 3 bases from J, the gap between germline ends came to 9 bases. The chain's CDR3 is CASSQDLSVYEQYF. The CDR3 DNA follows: TGCGCCAGCAGCCAAGATCTTTCGGTCTACGAGCAGTACTTC.

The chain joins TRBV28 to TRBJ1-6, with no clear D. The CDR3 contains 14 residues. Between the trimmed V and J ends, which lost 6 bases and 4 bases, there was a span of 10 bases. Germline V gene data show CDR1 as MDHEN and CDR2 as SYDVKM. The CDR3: CASSPQDYNSPLHF. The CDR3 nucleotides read TGTGCCAGCAGCCCCCAGGATTATAATTCACCCCTCCACTTT.

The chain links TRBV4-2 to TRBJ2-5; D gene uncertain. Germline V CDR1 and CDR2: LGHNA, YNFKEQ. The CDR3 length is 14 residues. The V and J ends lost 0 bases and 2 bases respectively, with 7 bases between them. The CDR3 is CASSQEAQQETQYF. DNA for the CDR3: TGTGCCAGCAGCCAAGAAGCGCAGCAAGAGACCCAGTACTTC.

The CDR3 nucleotides read TGTGCCAGCAGCTCCACCGACAGGAGCAACGAGCAGTACTTC. Translating gives CASSSTDRSNEQYF. The chain links TRBV21-1 to TRBJ2-7; the DNA was not used to check the table's D call, TRBD1. TRBV21-1 corresponds to a pseudogene. The CDR3 spans 14 residues.

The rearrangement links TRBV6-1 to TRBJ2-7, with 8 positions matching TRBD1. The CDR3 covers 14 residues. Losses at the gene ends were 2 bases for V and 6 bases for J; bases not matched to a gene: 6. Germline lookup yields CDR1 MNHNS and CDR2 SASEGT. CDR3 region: CASSERGRGPEQYF. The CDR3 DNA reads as TGTGCCAGCAGTGAAAGAGGCAGGGGGCCCGAGCAGTACTTC.

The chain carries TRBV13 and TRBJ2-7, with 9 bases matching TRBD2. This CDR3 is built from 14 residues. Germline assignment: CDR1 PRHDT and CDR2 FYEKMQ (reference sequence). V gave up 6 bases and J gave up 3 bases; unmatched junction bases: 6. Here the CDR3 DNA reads TGTGCCAGCAGACCTAGCGGGAAGGGCTACGAGCAGTACTTC. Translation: CASRPSGKGYEQYF.

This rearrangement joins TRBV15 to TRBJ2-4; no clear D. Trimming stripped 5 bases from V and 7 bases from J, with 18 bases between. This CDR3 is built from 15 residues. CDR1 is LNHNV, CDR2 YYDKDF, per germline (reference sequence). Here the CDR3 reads CATSATSTRFNIQYF. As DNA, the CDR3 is TGTGCCACCAGCGCCACTTCAACCCGCTTTAACATTCAGTACTTC.

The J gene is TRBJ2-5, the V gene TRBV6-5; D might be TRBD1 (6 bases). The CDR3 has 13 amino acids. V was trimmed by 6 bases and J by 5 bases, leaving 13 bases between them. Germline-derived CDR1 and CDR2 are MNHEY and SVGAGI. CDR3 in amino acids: CASRTGSEETQYF. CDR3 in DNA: TGTGCCAGCAGAACAGGGTCGGAGGAGACCCAGTACTTC.

The DNA of the CDR3 is TGTGCCAGCAGCGGGATGGGGGACAGGGGCGCTCAAGAGACCCAGTACTTC. Protein product: CASSGMGDRGAQETQYF. V and J are TRBV7-6 and TRBJ2-5, with 10 bases lining up with TRBD1. Germline V lookup: CDR1 SGHVS, CDR2 FNYEAQ. Trimming removed 5 bases from V and 2 bases from J; junction bases left unmatched: 11. The CDR3 contains 17 residues.

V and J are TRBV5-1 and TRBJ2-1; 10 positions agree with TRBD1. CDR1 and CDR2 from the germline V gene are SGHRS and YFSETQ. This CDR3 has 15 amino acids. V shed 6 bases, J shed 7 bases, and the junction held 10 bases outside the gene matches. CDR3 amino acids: CASTQHRTGGNEQFF. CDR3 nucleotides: TGCGCCAGCACCCAGCATCGGACAGGGGGAAATGAGCAGTTCTTC. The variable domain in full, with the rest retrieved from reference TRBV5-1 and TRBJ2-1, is KAGVTQTPRYLIKTRGQQVTLSCSPISGHRSVSWYQQTPGQGLQFLFEYFSETQRNKGNFPGRFSGRQFSNSRSEMNVSTLELGDSALYLCASTQHRTGGNEQFFGPGTRLTVL.

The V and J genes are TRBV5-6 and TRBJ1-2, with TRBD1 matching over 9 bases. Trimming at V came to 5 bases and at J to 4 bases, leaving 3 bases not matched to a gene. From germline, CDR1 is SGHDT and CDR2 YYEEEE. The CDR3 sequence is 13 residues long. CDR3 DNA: TGTGCCAGCAGTGGGGGACAGGGCTATGGCTACACCTTC. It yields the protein CASSGGQGYGYTF.

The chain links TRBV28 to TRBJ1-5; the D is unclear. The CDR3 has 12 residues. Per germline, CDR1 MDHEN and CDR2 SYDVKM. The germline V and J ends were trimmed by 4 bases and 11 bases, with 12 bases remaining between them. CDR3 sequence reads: CASSSSVLSQHF. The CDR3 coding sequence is TGTGCCAGCAGTTCCTCGGTTCTCTCCCAGCATTTT.

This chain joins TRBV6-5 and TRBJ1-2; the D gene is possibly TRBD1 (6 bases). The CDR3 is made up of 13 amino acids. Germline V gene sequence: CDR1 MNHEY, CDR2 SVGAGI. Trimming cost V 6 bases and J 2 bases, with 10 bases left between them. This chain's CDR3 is CASSWDKNYGYTF. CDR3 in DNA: TGTGCCAGCAGCTGGGACAAAAACTATGGCTACACCTTC.

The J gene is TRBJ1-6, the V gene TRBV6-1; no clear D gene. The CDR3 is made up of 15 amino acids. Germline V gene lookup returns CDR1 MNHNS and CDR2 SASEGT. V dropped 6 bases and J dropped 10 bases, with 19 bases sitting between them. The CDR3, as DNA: TGTGCCAGCAGGCCAGAGTCCGGTTCAGGCTCACCCCTCCACTTT. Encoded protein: CASRPESGSGSPLHF.

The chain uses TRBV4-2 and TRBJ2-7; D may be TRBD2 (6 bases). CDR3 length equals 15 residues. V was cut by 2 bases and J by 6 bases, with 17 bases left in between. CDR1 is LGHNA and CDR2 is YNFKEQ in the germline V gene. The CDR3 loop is CASSQSLAQIGEQYF. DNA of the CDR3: TGTGCCAGCAGCCAAAGCCTAGCGCAAATTGGCGAGCAGTACTTC.

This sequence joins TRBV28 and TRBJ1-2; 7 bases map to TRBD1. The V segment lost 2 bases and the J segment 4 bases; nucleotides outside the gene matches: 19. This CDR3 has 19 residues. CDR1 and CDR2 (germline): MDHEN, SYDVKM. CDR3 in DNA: TGTGCCAGCAGTTTAAGGGCCGGGACAGTTCTACCCGGAGGCTATGGCTACACCTTC. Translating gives CASSLRAGTVLPGGYGYTF.

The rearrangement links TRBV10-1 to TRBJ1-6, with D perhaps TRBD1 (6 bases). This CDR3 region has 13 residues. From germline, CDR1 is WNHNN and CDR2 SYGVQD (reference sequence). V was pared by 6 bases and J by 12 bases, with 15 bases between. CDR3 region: CASREDLRGPLHF. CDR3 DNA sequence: TGCGCCAGCAGGGAGGACCTCAGGGGACCCCTCCACTTT.

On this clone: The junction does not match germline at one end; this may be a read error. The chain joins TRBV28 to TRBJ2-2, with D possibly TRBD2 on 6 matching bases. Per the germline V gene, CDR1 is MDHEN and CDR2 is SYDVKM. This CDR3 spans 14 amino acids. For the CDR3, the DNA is TGTGCCAGCGCCACCGGGAGAGACACTGGGGAGCTGTTTTTT. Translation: CASATGRDTGELFF. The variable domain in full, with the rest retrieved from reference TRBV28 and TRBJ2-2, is DVKVTQSSRYLVKRTGEKVFLECVQDMDHENMFWYRQDPGLGLRLIYFSYDVKMKEKGDIPEGYSVSREKKERFSLILESASTNQTSMYLCASATGRDTGELFFGEGSRLTVL.